This T cell receptor beta chain was documented in a study of shared clonotypes between healthy human individuals. With respect to this clone: Its antigen is still unknown.

Produced via immunoSEQ multiplex PCR; TCRdb's table is partial and in-frame only. This repertoire shows 600,000 to 700,000 clones, less than 80% found once; its top ten account for around 1.7%. General study results and limits: Clonotypes which were not shared had lower generation probabilities than clonotypes that all four donors shared. Several donors shared 4.5% to 6.5% of their naive CD4 clonotypes.

Donors had no recently reported acute infections or vaccinations and were HIV-negative. Sequenced: memory CD4+ T cells sorted from blood. The subset denotes: CD45RA-negative fraction. The origin of this receptor is a woman between 25 and 40 years old in good health.

The CDR3 nucleotides read TGCGCCAGCAGCTTGGGACTAGCGGGAGAGAACGAGCAGTACTTC. Residues: CASSLGLAGENEQYF. The V and J genes are TRBV5-1 and TRBJ2-7; 12 nucleotides align to TRBD2. The CDR3 length is 15 residues. Germline V gene lookup returns CDR1 SGHRS and CDR2 YFSETQ. With V trimmed by 0 bases and J by 5 bases, 3 bases remained unmatched.